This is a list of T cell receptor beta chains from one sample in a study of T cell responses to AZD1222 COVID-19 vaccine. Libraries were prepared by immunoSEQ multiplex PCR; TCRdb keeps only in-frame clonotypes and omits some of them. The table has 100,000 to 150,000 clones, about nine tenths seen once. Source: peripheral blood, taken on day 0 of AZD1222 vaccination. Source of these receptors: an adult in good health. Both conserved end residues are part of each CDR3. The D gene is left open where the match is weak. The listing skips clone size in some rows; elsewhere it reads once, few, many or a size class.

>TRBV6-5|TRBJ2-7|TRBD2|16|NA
TGTGCCAGCAGTTACGGCGACGGGGGGGCCACCTACGAGCAGTACTTC
CASSYGDGGATYEQYF
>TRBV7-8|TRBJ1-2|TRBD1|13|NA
TGTGCCAGCAGCCCGAGTCAGGGGGCAGGCTACACCTTC
CASSPSQGAGYTF
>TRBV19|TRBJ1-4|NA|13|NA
TGTGCCAGTAGTTTGGCAGCGAATGAAAAACTGTTTTTT
CASSLAANEKLFF
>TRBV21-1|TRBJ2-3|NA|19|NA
TGTGCCAGCAGCAATCCGACAGGGGGCCGGGCGGTTTTCACAGATACGCAGTATTTT
CASSNPTGGRAVFTDTQYF
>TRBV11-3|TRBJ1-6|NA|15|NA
TGTGCCAGCAGCTTAGTTGGGGAAACGAGTTCACCCCTCCACTTT
CASSLVGETSSPLHF
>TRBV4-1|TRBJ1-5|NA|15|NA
TGCGCCAGCAGCCAAGCTGGGGGGTATGGTCAGCCCCAGCATTTT
CASSQAGGYGQPQHF
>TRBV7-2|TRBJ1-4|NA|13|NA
TGTGCCAGCAGCCTCTCCGGGACTACAAAACTGTTTTTT
CASSLSGTTKLFF
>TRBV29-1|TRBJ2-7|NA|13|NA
TGCAGCGTTGCTGACAGGCAGAACTACGAGCAGTACTTC
CSVADRQNYEQYF
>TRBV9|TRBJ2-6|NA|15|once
TGTGCCAGCAGCATTCGAGGGTCTGGGGCCAACGTCCTGACTTTC
CASSIRGSGANVLTF
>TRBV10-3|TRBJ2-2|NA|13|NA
TGTGCCGCCTCCAGGGAAGACACCGGGGAGCTGTTTTTT
CAASREDTGELFF
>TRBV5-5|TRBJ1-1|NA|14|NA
TGTGCCAGCAGCTTCCAGGGCCTGAACACTGAAGCTTTCTTT
CASSFQGLNTEAFF
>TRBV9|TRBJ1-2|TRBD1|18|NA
TGTGCCAGCAGCGTAGCGGCGACAGGGGGCCTTACTGGGCGTGGCTACACCTTC
CASSVAATGGLTGRGYTF
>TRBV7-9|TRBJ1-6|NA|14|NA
TGTGCCAGCAGCCCCACCCCTGGCAATTCACCCCTCCACTTT
CASSPTPGNSPLHF
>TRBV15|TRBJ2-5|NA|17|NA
TGTGCCACCAGCAGAGGAGAGTTCAGGGATTGGCAAGAGACCCAGTACTTC
CATSRGEFRDWQETQYF
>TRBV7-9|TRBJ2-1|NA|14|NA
TGTGCCAGCCCCCTAGCGCCTGCCTACAATGAGCAGTTCTTC
CASPLAPAYNEQFF
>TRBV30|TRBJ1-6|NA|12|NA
TGTGCCTGGAGTACGAGTAATTCACCCCTCCACTTT
CAWSTSNSPLHF
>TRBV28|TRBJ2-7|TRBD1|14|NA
TGTGCCAGCAGTTTGGGGACAGGGACGTACGAGCAGTACTTC
CASSLGTGTYEQYF
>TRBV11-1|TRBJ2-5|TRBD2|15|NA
TGTGCCAGCAGGTCGACTGGCGGGGGACAAGAGACCCAGTACTTC
CASRSTGGGQETQYF
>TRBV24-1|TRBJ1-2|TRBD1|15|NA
TGTGCCACCAGTGTCTTGGACAGGGGAATAGAGGGCTACACCTTC
CATSVLDRGIEGYTF
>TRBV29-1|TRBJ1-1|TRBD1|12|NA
TGCAGCGTCGACAGGGTGAACACTGAAGCTTTCTTT
CSVDRVNTEAFF
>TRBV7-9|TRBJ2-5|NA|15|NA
TGTGCCAGCAGCTTACCCGGGACGGCTAAAGAGACCCAGTACTTC
CASSLPGTAKETQYF
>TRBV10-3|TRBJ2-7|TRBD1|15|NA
TGTGCCATCAGTGATCCGGGACAGGGCTCCTACGAGCAGTACTTC
CAISDPGQGSYEQYF
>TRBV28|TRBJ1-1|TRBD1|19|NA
TGTGCCAGCACCCTCCTCCCCGGGACAGGGGGGGGAATGAACACTGAAGCTTTCTTT
CASTLLPGTGGGMNTEAFF
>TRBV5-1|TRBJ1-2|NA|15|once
TGCGCCAGCAGCTTGGCCCCCCCCGTAGGCAGTGGCTACACCTTC
CASSLAPPVGSGYTF
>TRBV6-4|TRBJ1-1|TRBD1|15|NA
TGTGCCAGCAGTCCCGGGACAGGGTTTACCGCTGAAGCTTTCTTT
CASSPGTGFTAEAFF
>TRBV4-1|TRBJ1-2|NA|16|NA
TGCGCCAGCAGCCAAGTTTCAGGGAGGACTAACTATGGCTACACCTTC
CASSQVSGRTNYGYTF
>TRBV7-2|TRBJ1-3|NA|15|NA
TGTGCCAGCAGCGCACGCACGGGACCTACGGACACCATATATTTT
CASSARTGPTDTIYF
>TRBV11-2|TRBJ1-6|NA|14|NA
TGTGCCAGCAGTCCGGGACGGTATAATTCACCCCTCCACTTT
CASSPGRYNSPLHF
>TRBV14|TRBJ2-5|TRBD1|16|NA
TGTGCCAGCAGCAACAGCCTACCTGGGACAGAAGAGACCCAGTACTTC
CASSNSLPGTEETQYF
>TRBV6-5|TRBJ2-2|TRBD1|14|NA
TGTGCCAGCAGCTGGACAGGGAACACCGGGGAGCTGTTTTTT
CASSWTGNTGELFF
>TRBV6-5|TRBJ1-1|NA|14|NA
TGTGCCAGCAGTTACTCGGGGGGAGGCACTGAAGCTTTCTTT
CASSYSGGGTEAFF
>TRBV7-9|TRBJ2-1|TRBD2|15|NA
TGTGCCAGCAGCACCCTAGCGGGGGCCGACAATGAGCAGTTCTTC
CASSTLAGADNEQFF
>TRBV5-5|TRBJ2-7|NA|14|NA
TGTGCCAGCAGCCCGGGGGCAGGAGCCTACGAGCAGTACTTC
CASSPGAGAYEQYF
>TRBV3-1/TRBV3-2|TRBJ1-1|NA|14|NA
TGTGCCAGCAGCCAAGATACACGGGGCACTGAAGCTTTCTTT
CASSQDTRGTEAFF
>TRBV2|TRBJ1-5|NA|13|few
TGTGCCAGCACGGGAGACTTCAATCAGCCCCAGCATTTT
CASTGDFNQPQHF
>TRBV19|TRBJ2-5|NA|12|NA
TGTGCCACTTCGACAGGCGGGGAGACCCAGTACTTC
CATSTGGETQYF
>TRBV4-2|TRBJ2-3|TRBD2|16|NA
TGTGCCAGCAGCCGAGTAGCGGGGGGGGGACCAGATACGCAGTATTTT
CASSRVAGGGPDTQYF
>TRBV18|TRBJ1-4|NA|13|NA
TGTGCCAGCTCACCACAGACAGCTGAAAAACTGTTTTTT
CASSPQTAEKLFF
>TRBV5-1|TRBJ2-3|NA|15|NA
TGCGCCAGCAGCTTGGAACAGCCGAGCACAGATACGCAGTATTTT
CASSLEQPSTDTQYF
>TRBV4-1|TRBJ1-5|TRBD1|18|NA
TGCGCCAGCAGCCAAGAAGGTACAGGGGCTTATAGCAATCAGCCCCAGCATTTT
CASSQEGTGAYSNQPQHF
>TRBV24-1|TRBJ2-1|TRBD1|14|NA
TGTGCCACCAGTGACAGGGGGTCCTACAATGAGCAGTTCTTC
CATSDRGSYNEQFF
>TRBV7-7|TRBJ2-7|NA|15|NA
TGTGCCAGCAGCCCCAACCCGGGAAACACCTACGAGCAGTACTTC
CASSPNPGNTYEQYF
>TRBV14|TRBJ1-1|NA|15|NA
TGTGCCAGCAGCCAAGATACGGCAGGGTGGCTTCGTGCTTTCTTT
CASSQDTAGWLRAFF
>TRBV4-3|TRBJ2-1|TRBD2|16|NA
TGCGCCAGCAGCCAACAGGTGGCAGCGGGGGGTGGGGAGCAGTTCTTC
CASSQQVAAGGGEQFF
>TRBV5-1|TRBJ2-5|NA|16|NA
TGCGCCAGCAGCTTGGTGGCAGCTGCCCCGGGGGAGACCCAGTACTTC
CASSLVAAAPGETQYF
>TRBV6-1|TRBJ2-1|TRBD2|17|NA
TGTGCCAGCAGTGCCGCTTGGACTAGCGGGAGAGTTGATGAGCAGTTCTTC
CASSAAWTSGRVDEQFF
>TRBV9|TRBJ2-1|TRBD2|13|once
TGTGCCAGCAGCGTAGCTATAGCGGGTGAGCAGTTCTTC
CASSVAIAGEQFF
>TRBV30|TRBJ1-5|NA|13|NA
TGTGCCTGGACGGACGGCGGTACTCGGCCCCAGCATTTT
CAWTDGGTRPQHF
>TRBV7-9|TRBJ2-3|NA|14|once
TGTGCCAGCAGACCCAGTGCTAGCACAGATACGCAGTATTTT
CASRPSASTDTQYF
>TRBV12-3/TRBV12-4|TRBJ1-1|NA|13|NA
TGTGCCAGCACTTTGGGGGAGAGCACTGAAGCTTTCTTT
CASTLGESTEAFF
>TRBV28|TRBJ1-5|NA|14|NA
TGTGCCAGCAGTTTAAGGGCAGGCAATCAGCCCCAGCATTTT
CASSLRAGNQPQHF
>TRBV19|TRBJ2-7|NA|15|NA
TGTGCCAGTAGTATAGACCAAAGCGGGTCCTACGAGCAGTACTTC
CASSIDQSGSYEQYF
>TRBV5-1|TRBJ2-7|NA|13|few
TGCGCCAGCAGCTCCGGCGAAGTCCACGAGCAGTACTTC
CASSSGEVHEQYF
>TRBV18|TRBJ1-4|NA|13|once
TGTGCCAGCTCACCTGGTGTGAACGAAAAACTGTTTTTT
CASSPGVNEKLFF
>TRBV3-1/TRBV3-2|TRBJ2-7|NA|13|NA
TGTGCCAGCAGCCCGATGGTGGCGCTCGAGCAGTACTTC
CASSPMVALEQYF
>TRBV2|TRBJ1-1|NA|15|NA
TGTGCCAGCAGTGCGAGGGCACCCAGGGGCACTGAAGCTTTCTTT
CASSARAPRGTEAFF
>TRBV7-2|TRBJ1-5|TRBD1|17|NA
TGTGCCAGCAGCCCCTCAGGGGGCGAAATTGGCAATCAGCCCCAGCATTTT
CASSPSGGEIGNQPQHF
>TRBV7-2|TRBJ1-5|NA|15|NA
TGTGCCAGCAGCTTCGGGGGCTATAGCAATCAGCCCCAGCATTTT
CASSFGGYSNQPQHF
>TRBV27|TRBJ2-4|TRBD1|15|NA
TGTGCCAGCAGTTTATCAGGGACAGGGAAAAACATTCAGTACTTC
CASSLSGTGKNIQYF
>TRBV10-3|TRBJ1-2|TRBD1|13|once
TGTGCCATCAGCCCCGACAGGGGCTATGGCTATACCTTC
CAISPDRGYGYTF